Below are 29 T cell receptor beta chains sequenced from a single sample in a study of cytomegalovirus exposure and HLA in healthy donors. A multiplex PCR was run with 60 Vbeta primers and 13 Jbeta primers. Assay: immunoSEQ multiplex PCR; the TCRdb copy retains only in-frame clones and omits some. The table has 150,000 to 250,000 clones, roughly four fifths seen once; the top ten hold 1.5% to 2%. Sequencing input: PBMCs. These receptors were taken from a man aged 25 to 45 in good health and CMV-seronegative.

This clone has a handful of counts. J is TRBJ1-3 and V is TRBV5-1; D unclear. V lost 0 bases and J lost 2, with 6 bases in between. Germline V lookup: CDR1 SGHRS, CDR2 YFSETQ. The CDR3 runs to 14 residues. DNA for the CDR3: TGCGCCAGCAGCTTGGGAGAAACTGGAAACACCATATATTTT. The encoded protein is CASSLGETGNTIYF.

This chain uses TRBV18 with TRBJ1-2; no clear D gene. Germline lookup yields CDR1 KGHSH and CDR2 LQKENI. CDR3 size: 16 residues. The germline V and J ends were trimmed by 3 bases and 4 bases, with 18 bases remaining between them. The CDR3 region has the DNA TGTGCCAGCTCACCTCTGCACGATACCCCGGGCTATGGCTACACCTTC. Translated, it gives CASSPLHDTPGYGYTF.

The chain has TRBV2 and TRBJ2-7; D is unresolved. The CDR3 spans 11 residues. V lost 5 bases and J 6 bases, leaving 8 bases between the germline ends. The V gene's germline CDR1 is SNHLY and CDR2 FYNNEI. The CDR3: CASSSLAEQYF. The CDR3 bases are TGTGCCAGCAGTTCGTTGGCCGAGCAGTACTTC.

In nucleotides, the CDR3 is TGTGCCAGCACCACCGAGCGGGGAAACACCGGGGAGCTGTTTTTT. This translates into CASTTERGNTGELFF. The J gene is TRBJ2-2, the V gene TRBV2; 7 nucleotides line up with TRBD2. Trimming took 7 bases from V and 2 from J; bases not matched to a gene: 7. Germline V gene data show CDR1 as SNHLY and CDR2 as FYNNEI. CDR3 length equals 15 residues.

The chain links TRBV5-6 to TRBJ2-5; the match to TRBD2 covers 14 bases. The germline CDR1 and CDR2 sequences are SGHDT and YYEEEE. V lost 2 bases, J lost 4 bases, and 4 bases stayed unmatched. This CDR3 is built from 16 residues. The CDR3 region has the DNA TGTGCCAGCAGCTTTGGGACTAGCGGGAGCGGAGAGACCCAGTACTTC. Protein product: CASSFGTSGSGETQYF.

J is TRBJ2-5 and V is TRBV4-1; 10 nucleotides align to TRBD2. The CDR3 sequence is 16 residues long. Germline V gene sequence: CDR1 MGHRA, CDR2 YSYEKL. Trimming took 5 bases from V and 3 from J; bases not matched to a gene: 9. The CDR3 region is CASSSRLAGVKETQYF. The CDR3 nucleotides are TGCGCCAGCAGCTCGCGGCTAGCGGGAGTGAAAGAGACCCAGTACTTC.

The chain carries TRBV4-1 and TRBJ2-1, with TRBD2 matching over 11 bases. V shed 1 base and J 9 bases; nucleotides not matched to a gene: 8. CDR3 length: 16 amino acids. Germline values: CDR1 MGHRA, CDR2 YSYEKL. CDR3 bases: TGCGCCAGCAGCCAAGTTAGCGGGAGGGCCTCTAGTGAGCAGTTCTTC. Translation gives CASSQVSGRASSEQFF.

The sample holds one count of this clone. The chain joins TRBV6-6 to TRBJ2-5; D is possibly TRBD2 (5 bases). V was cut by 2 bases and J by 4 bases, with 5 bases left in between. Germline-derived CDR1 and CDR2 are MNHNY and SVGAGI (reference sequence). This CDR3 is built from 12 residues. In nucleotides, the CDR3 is TGTGCCAGCAGTTACGAGGGAGAGACCCAGTACTTC. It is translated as CASSYEGETQYF.

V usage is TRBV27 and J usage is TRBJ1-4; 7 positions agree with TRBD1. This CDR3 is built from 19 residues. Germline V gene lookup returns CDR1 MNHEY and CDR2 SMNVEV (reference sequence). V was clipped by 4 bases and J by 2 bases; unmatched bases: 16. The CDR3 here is CASSSIRTGIPPTNEKLFF. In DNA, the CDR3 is TGTGCCAGCAGTTCGATCCGGACAGGAATCCCCCCCACTAATGAAAAACTGTTTTTT.

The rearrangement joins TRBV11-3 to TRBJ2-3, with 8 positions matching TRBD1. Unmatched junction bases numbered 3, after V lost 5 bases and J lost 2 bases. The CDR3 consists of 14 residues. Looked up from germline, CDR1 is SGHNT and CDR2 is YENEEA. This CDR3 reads CASSPDRATDTQYF. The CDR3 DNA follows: TGTGCCAGCAGCCCGGACAGGGCCACAGATACGCAGTATTTT.

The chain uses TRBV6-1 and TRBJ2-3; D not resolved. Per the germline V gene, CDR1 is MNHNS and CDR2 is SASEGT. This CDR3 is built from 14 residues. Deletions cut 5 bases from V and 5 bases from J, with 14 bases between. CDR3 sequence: CASSPGADGDTQYF. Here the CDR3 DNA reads TGTGCCAGCAGTCCGGGTGCCGACGGAGATACGCAGTATTTT.

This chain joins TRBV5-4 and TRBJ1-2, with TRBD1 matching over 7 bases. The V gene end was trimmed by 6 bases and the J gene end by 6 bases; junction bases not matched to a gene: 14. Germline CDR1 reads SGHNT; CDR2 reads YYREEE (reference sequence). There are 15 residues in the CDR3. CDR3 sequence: CASTARTGLLDGYTF. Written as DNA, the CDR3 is TGTGCCAGCACCGCGAGGACAGGTCTTTTGGATGGCTACACCTTC.

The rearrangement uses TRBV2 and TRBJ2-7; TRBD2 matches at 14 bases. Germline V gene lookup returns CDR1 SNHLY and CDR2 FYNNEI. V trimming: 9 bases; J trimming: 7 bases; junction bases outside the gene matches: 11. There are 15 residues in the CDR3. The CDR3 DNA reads TGTGCCAGTACGGGGACTAGCGGGAGAAGTGGTGAGCAGTACTTC. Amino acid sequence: CASTGTSGRSGEQYF.

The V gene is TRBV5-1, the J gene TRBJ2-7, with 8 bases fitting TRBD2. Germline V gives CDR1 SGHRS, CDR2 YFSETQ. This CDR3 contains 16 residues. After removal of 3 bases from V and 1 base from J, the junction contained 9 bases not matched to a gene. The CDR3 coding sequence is TGCGCCAGCAGCTGGACCCTAGCGGGCCCGTCCTACGAGCAGTACTTC. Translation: CASSWTLAGPSYEQYF. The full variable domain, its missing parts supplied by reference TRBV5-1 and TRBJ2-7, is KAGVTQTPRYLIKTRGQQVTLSCSPISGHRSVSWYQQTPGQGLQFLFEYFSETQRNKGNFPGRFSGRQFSNSRSEMNVSTLELGDSALYLCASSWTLAGPSYEQYFGPGTRLTVT.

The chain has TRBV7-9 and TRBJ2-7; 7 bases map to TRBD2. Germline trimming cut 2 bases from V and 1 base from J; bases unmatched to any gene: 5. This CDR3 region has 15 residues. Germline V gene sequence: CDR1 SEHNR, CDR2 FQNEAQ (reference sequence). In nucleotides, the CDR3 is TGTGCCAGCAGCTTATTGGGGGAGGGTTCCTACGAGCAGTACTTC. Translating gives CASSLLGEGSYEQYF.

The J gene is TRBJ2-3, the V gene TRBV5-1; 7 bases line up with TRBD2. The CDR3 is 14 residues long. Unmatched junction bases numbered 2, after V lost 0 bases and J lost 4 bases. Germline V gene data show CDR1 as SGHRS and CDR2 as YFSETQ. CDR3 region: CASSLVAGADTQYF. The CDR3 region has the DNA TGCGCCAGCAGCTTGGTCGCGGGGGCAGATACGCAGTATTTT.

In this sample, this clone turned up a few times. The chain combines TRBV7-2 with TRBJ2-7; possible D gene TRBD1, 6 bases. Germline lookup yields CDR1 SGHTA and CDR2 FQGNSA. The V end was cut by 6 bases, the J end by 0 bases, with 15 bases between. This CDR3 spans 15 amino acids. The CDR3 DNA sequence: TGTGCCAGCAGACCTGGACAGTCTTCCTCCTACGAGCAGTACTTC. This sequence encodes CASRPGQSSSYEQYF.

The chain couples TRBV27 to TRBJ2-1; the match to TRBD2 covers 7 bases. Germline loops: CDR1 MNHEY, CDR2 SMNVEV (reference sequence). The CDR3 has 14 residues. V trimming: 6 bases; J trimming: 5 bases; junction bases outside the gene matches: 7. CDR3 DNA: TGTGCCAGCAGGCCTAGCGGTTCGAACAATGAGCAGTTCTTC. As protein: CASRPSGSNNEQFF.

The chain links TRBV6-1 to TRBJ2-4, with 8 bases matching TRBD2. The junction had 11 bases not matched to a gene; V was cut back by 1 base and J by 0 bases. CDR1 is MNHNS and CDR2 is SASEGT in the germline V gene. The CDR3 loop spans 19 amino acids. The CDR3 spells CASSEGTSYGYGAKNIQYF. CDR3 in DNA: TGTGCCAGCAGTGAAGGGACTAGCTATGGCTACGGAGCCAAAAACATTCAGTACTTC.

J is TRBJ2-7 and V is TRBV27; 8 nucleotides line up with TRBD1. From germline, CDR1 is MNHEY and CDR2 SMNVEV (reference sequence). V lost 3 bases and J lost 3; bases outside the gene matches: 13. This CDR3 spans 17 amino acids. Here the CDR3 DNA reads TGTGCCAGCAGTTTGTTCGGGACAGGAGGTTCGGGCTACGAGCAGTACTTC. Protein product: CASSLFGTGGSGYEQYF.

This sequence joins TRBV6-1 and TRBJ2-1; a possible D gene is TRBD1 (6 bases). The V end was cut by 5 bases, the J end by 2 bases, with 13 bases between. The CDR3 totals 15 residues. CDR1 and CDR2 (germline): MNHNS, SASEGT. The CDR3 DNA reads TGTGCCAGCAGTAAAGACAGGCCAACCTACAATGAGCAGTTCTTC. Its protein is CASSKDRPTYNEQFF.

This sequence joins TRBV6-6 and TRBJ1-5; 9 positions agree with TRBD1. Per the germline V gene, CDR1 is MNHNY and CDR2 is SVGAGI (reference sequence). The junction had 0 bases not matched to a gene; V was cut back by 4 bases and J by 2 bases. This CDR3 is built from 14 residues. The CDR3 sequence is CASSWDRGNQPQHF. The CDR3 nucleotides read TGTGCCAGCAGTTGGGACAGGGGCAATCAGCCCCAGCATTTT.

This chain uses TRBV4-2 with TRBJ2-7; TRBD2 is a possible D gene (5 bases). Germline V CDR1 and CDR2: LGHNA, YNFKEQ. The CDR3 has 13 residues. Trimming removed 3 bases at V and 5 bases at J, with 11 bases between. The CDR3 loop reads CASSQPLAHEQYF. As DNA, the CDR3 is TGTGCCAGCAGCCAGCCCCTAGCTCACGAGCAGTACTTC.

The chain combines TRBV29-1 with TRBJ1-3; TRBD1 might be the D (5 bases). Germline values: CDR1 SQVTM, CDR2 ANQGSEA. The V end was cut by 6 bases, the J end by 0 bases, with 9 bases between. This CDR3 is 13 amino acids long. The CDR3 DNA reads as TGCAGCGTCTGGGGCAGCTCTGGAAACACCATATATTTT. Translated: CSVWGSSGNTIYF.

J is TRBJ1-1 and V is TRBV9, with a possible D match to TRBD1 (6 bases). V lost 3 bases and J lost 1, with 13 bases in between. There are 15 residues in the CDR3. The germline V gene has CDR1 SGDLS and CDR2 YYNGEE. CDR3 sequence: CASSERKGQNTEAFF. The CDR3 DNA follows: TGTGCCAGCAGCGAGCGTAAGGGACAGAACACTGAAGCTTTCTTT.

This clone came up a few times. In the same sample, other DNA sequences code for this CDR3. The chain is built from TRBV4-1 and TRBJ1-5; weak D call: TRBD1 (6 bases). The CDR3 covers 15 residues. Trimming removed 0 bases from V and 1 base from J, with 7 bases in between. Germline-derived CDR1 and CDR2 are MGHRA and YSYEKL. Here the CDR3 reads CASSQDQGSNQPQHF. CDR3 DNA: TGCGCCAGCAGCCAAGATCAGGGGAGCAATCAGCCCCAGCATTTT.

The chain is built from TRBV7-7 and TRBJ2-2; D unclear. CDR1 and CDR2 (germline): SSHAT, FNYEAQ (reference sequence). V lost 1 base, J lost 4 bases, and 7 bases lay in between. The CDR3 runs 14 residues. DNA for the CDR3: TGTGCCAGCAGCTTAGTTTACGGCACCGGGGAGCTGTTTTTT. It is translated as CASSLVYGTGELFF.

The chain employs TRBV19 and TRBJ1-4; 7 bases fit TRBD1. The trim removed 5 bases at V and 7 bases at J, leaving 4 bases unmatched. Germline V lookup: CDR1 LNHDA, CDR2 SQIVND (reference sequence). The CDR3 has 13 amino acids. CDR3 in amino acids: CASSGTVGEKLFF. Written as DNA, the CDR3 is TGTGCCAGTAGTGGGACAGTCGGTGAAAAACTGTTTTTT.

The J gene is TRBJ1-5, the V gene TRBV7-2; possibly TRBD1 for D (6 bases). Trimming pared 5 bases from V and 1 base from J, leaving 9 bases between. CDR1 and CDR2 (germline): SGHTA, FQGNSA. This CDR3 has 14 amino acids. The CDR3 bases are TGTGCCAGCAGCCTCGGACAGAGCAATCAGCCCCAGCATTTT. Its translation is CASSLGQSNQPQHF. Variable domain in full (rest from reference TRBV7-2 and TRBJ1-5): GAGVSQSPSNKVTEKGKDVELRCDPISGHTALYWYRQSLGQGLEFLIYFQGNSAPDKSGLPSDRFSAERTGGSVSTLTIQRTQQEDSAVYLCASSLGQSNQPQHFGDGTRLSIL.